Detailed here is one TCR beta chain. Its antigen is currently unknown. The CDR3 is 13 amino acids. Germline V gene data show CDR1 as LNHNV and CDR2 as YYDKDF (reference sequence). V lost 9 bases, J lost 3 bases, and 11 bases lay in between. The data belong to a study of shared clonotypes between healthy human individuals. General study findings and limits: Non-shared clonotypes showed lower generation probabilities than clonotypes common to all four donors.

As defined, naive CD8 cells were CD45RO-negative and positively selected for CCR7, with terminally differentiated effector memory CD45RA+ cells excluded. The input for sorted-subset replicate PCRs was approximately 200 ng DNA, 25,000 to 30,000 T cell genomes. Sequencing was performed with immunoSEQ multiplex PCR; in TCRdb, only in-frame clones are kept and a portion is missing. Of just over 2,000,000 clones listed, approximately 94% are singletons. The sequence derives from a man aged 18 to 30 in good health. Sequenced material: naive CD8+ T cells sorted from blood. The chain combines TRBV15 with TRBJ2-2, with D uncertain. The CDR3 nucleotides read TGTGCCACTTCCGATATGGACACCGGGGAGCTGTTTTTT. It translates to CATSDMDTGELFF.